The present TCR beta chain was sequenced within a study of PD-1 blockade in classical Hodgkin lymphoma. At the level of the study: On a schedule of every 2 weeks, patients received nivolumab 3 mg/kg intravenously.

Repertoires were generated with immunoSEQ multiplex PCR, while TCRdb's copy carries only in-frame clones and drops some. The sample lists over 60,000 clones, over 85% seen once, with 6.5% to 9.5% in the top ten. Broader study findings: TCR diversity in CD4+, not CD8+, cells rose significantly by C4D1. Newly diagnosed patients and complete responders had comparable diversity at baseline.

Germline values: CDR1 SGHNT, CDR2 YYREEE (reference sequence). The CDR3 extends over 14 amino acids. V shed 5 bases, J shed 7 bases, and the junction held 8 bases outside the gene matches. The time point is: cycle 4 day 1 (C4D1), after less than 7 weeks of nivolumab. Brentuximab vedotin exposure varied among the patients, all of whom had relapsed after autologous stem cell transplantation. With regard to this clone: Its antigen is undetermined.

V is TRBV5-4 and J is TRBJ2-2, with 7 nucleotides matching TRBD1. This specimen consisted of peripheral blood mononuclear cells (PBMCs), obtained before the fourth cycle of nivolumab. The receptor was derived from a human donor with classical Hodgkin lymphoma. DNA for the CDR3: TGTGCCAGCAGTCTGCAGGGGGAGATCGGGGAGCTGTTTTTT. It specifies CASSLQGEIGELFF.